This T cell receptor beta chain was obtained from a study of cytomegalovirus exposure and HLA in healthy donors. J was trimmed by 1 base and V by 8 bases; bases with no gene match: 6. The CDR3 totals 14 residues. Germline V gene sequence: CDR1 ENHRY, CDR2 SYGVKD. Clones were sequenced by immunoSEQ multiplex PCR, and TCRdb holds only the in-frame ones, with some missing. The data contain under 200,000 clones, 85% to 90% of them singletons. The sequence derives from a young woman in good health and CMV-seropositive. The rearrangement uses TRBV10-3 and TRBJ2-3, with 7 bases that match TRBD2. Specimen: PBMCs. The chain's CDR3 is CAISVAGGTDTQYF. DNA for the CDR3: TGTGCCATCTCGGTAGCGGGCGGCACAGATACGCAGTATTTT.